Described below is a single T cell receptor (beta chain) sequence and its context. Trimming took 4 bases from V and 0 from J, leaving 13 bases between them. Per germline, CDR1 SNHLY and CDR2 FYNNEI. CDR3 length: 17 amino acids. Generated by immunoSEQ multiplex PCR, the TCRdb table keeps only in-frame clones and is missing some. Here the sample spans hundreds of thousands of clones, roughly 86% being singletons. These data belong to a study of blood T cell repertoires in COVID-19. Study overall: Italy, Spain and the United States were the sources of the convalescent and acute COVID-19 samples.

The origin of this receptor is a woman aged 25 to 45 with COVID-19, enrolled during active disease. The sequenced sample consisted of peripheral blood. V usage is TRBV2 and J usage is TRBJ2-6; D gene unclear. The DNA of the CDR3 is TGTGCCAGCAGTGTGGCCGGCGGTGGCTCTGGGGCCAACGTCCTGACTTTC. This translates into CASSVAGGGSGANVLTF.